The clone carrying this T cell receptor (beta chain) has more than one count but fewer than ten. The antigen remains unidentified. These data come from a study of cytomegalovirus exposure and HLA in healthy donors. Study-wide results and caveats: CMV antigen specificity was confirmed in vitro for a few CMV-associated chains. Reported findings show TCR beta sequences accurately forecast HLA-A and HLA-B alleles in most subjects. Most CMV-associated TCR beta chains appeared HLA-restricted in a later analysis.

The V and J ends lost 2 bases and 9 bases, in that order; junction bases with no gene match: 3. The CDR3 spans 12 residues. Germline CDR1 and CDR2: MNHEY and SVGAGI. The PCR made use of 60 Vbeta and 13 Jbeta primers. TCRdb's table, derived via immunoSEQ multiplex PCR, lists solely in-frame clones and lacks some. The sample lists more than 150,000 clones, approximately 82% seen once, with around 1.2% in the top ten. The rearrangement joins TRBV6-5 to TRBJ1-1, with TRBD1 identical over 7 bases. This receptor was taken from a girl aged 2 to 10 in good health and CMV-seropositive. Sequenced material: PBMCs. In DNA, the CDR3 is TGTGCCAGCAGTTACGCACAGGGGAAAGCTTTCTTT. It yields the protein CASSYAQGKAFF.